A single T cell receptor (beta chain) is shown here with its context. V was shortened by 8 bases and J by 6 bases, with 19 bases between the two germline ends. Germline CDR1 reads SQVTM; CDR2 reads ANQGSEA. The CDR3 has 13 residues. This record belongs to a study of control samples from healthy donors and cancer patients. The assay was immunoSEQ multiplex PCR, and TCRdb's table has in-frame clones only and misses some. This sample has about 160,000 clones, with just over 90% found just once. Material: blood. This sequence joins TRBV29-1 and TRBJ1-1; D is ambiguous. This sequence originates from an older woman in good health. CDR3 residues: CSSQVQGWAEAFF. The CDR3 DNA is TGCAGCTCACAAGTTCAAGGCTGGGCTGAAGCTTTCTTT. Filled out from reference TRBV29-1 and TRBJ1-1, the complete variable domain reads SAVISQKPSRDICQRGTSLTIQCQVDSQVTMMFWYRQQPGQSLTLIATANQGSEATYESGFVIDKFPISRPNLTFSTLTVSNMSPEDSSIYLCSSQVQGWAEAFFGQGTRLTVV.